Below are 26 T cell receptor beta chains sequenced from a single sample in a study of blood T cell repertoires in COVID-19. Profiled with immunoSEQ multiplex PCR; TCRdb holds only in-frame clones, not every one. Of about 190,000 clones in the sample, approximately 84% are singletons; the top ten hold roughly 3.2%. Sequencing was carried out using PBMCs or T cells enriched from blood (not recorded which). These receptors were collected from a woman in her 30s who had recovered from COVID-19.

This chain links TRBV7-2 with TRBJ1-2, with unresolved D. The V gene's germline CDR1 is SGHTA and CDR2 FQGNSA. This CDR3 spans 15 amino acids. Trimming took 0 bases from V and 1 from J, leaving 9 bases between them. The DNA of the CDR3 is TGTGCCAGCAGCTTAGCCTTAACTATTAACTATGGCTACACCTTC. Its protein product is CASSLALTINYGYTF.

This chain connects TRBV7-2 to TRBJ2-3; 9 bases are a match to TRBD1. CDR1 and CDR2 from the germline V gene are SGHTA and FQGNSA. V lost 4 bases, J lost 6 bases, and 14 bases stayed unmatched. This CDR3 has 17 residues. The DNA for the CDR3 is TGTGCCAGCAGCTCCCCTTGGGGGACAGGGTCATGGGATACGCAGTATTTT. Protein: CASSSPWGTGSWDTQYF.

The count of this clone is one. V and J are TRBV6-2 or TRBV6-3 and TRBJ2-1; 9 positions agree with TRBD1. In germline, CDR1 is MNHEY, CDR2 SVGEGT. V was clipped by 0 bases and J by 5 bases; unmatched bases: 2. CDR3 length: 15 amino acids. The CDR3 DNA reads as TGTGCCAGCAGTTACTCGGGACAGGGAAACAATGAGCAGTTCTTC. Residues: CASSYSGQGNNEQFF.

V gene TRBV3-1 (or the pseudogene TRBV3-2) combines with J gene TRBJ1-1, with 8 bases lining up with TRBD1. This CDR3 spans 14 amino acids. Germline values: CDR1 LGHDT, CDR2 YNNKEL (reference sequence). The V gene end was trimmed by 2 bases and the J gene end by 6 bases; junction bases not matched to a gene: 5. CDR3 in DNA: TGTGCCAGCAGCCAATTACAGGGGGGCTCTGAAGCTTTCTTT. Its protein product is CASSQLQGGSEAFF.

This chain links TRBV7-9 with TRBJ2-2, with 8 bases lining up with TRBD1. This CDR3 has 11 residues. The J segment lost 15 bases and the V segment lost 5 bases, leaving 5 bases of the junction unmatched. Germline V gene sequence: CDR1 SEHNR, CDR2 FQNEAQ (reference sequence). The CDR3 bases are TGTGCCAGCAGCCCTGACAGGGGTATGTTTTTT. Its protein product is CASSPDRGMFF.

V and J are TRBV20-1 and TRBJ1-4; D unclear. CDR1 is DFQATT and CDR2 is SNEGSKA in the germline V gene (reference sequence). CDR3 size: 11 residues. Trimming took off 6 bases at V and 8 bases at J, with 10 bases between the two ends. The CDR3 sequence is CSAYVNEKLFF. The DNA of the CDR3 is TGCAGTGCCTACGTGAACGAAAAACTGTTTTTT.

This clone appeared many times. The V gene is TRBV7-9, the J gene TRBJ1-5; the D gene is possibly TRBD1 (5 bases). This CDR3 contains 15 residues. CDR1 and CDR2 (germline): SEHNR, FQNEAQ (reference sequence). V gave up 6 bases and J gave up 0 bases, with 12 bases separating them. The CDR3: CASSAGGNSNQPQHF. The CDR3 DNA reads as TGTGCCAGCAGTGCGGGGGGAAATAGCAATCAGCCCCAGCATTTT. The full variable domain, its missing parts supplied by reference TRBV7-9 and TRBJ1-5, is DTGVSQNPRHKITKRGQNVTFRCDPISEHNRLYWYRQTLGQGPEFLTYFQNEAQLEKSRLLSDRFSAERPKGSFSTLEIQRTEQGDSAMYLCASSAGGNSNQPQHFGDGTRLSIL.

The genes are TRBV29-1 and TRBJ2-1; tentatively, D is TRBD2 (6 bases). V was pared by 5 bases and J by 3 bases, with 17 bases between. Germline CDR1 is SQVTM and CDR2 is ANQGSEA. CDR3 length: 15 amino acids. The CDR3 DNA is TGCAGCGTTCGACTAAGGGGCGGGGTCTACAATGAGCAGTTCTTC. Protein product: CSVRLRGGVYNEQFF.

V and J are TRBV18 and TRBJ1-1, with 9 bases aligning to TRBD1. Unmatched junction bases numbered 14, after V lost 3 bases and J lost 3 bases. Germline CDR1 reads KGHSH; CDR2 reads LQKENI. CDR3 length: 18 residues. CDR3 in DNA: TGTGCCAGCTCACCCCTAAACCGACAGGGGGGTTTTTACACTGAAGCTTTCTTT. This sequence encodes CASSPLNRQGGFYTEAFF.

This clone appeared once. The chain carries TRBV9 and TRBJ2-3; 14 bases match TRBD2. This CDR3 has 16 amino acids. Trimming cost V 3 bases and J 3 bases; bases outside gene matches: 3. Germline assignment: CDR1 SGDLS and CDR2 YYNGEE. Here the CDR3 reads CASSAGTSGGTDTQYF. CDR3 DNA: TGTGCCAGCAGCGCCGGGACTAGCGGGGGAACAGATACGCAGTATTTT. The full variable domain, in which reference TRBV9 and TRBJ2-3 provide the parts outside the CDR3, is DSGVTQTPKHLITATGQRVTLRCSPRSGDLSVYWYQQSLDQGLQFLIQYYNGEERAKGNILERFSAQQFPDLHSELNLSSLELGDSALYFCASSAGTSGGTDTQYFGPGTRLTVL.

This clone has a handful of counts. The genes are TRBV2 and TRBJ1-6; tentatively, D is TRBD1 (6 bases). The V gene's germline CDR1 is SNHLY and CDR2 FYNNEI. V was cut by 7 bases and J by 5 bases, with 12 bases left in between. The length of the CDR3 is 14 residues. The CDR3 DNA sequence: TGTGCCAGCACCAGAGGGGGAGATAATTCACCCCTCCACTTT. Protein sequence: CASTRGGDNSPLHF.

This clone was seen just once. The chain has TRBV19 and TRBJ1-5, with TRBD1 as a possible D gene (5 bases). The germline V and J ends were trimmed by 11 bases and 5 bases, with 16 bases remaining between them. The germline V gene has CDR1 LNHDA and CDR2 SQIVND (reference sequence). The CDR3 totals 13 residues. CDR3 coding DNA: TGTGCCGGTGCTGGCGGGGCGGATCAGCCCCAGCATTTT. It codes for CAGAGGADQPQHF.

This clone was detected a few times. This rearrangement joins TRBV2 to TRBJ2-5, with 11 nucleotides matching TRBD2. With V trimmed by 4 bases and J by 3 bases, 1 base remained unmatched. Germline V gene lookup returns CDR1 SNHLY and CDR2 FYNNEI. The CDR3 runs to 14 residues. For the CDR3, the DNA is TGTGCCAGCAGTGGGGGACTAGCGGAAGAGACCCAGTACTTC. This codes for CASSGGLAEETQYF.

This clone appeared once. This rearrangement joins TRBV19 to TRBJ1-1; D is unresolved. V dropped 4 bases and J dropped 1 base, with 10 bases sitting between them. The CDR3 spans 14 residues. The germline V gene encodes CDR1 LNHDA and CDR2 SQIVND (reference sequence). CDR3 sequence (DNA): TGTGCCAGTAGTACCAACCCAGGGAACACTGAAGCTTTCTTT. It is translated as CASSTNPGNTEAFF. Combining the CDR3 with reference TRBV19 and TRBJ1-1 gives the whole variable domain DGGITQSPKYLFRKEGQNVTLSCEQNLNHDAMYWYRQDPGQGLRLIYYSQIVNDFQKGDIAEGYSVSREKKESFPLTVTSAQKNPTAFYLCASSTNPGNTEAFFGQGTRLTVV.

The chain joins TRBV5-4 to TRBJ2-3; TRBD2 aligns across 8 bases. Trimming cost V 4 bases and J 3 bases; bases outside gene matches: 10. CDR3 length: 16 amino acids. Germline loops: CDR1 SGHNT, CDR2 YYREEE (reference sequence). CDR3 protein: CASSLGGAGGTDTQYF. The CDR3 DNA reads TGTGCCAGCAGCCTGGGGGGGGCGGGAGGTACAGATACGCAGTATTTT.

The genes are TRBV29-1 and TRBJ1-1; no reliable D call. The length of the CDR3 is 13 residues. Germline CDR1 and CDR2: SQVTM and ANQGSEA. With 4 bases removed from V and 5 bases from J, the gap between germline ends came to 14 bases. Here the CDR3 DNA reads TGCAGCGTTGTCACACATATGGCTACTGAAGCTTTCTTT. It codes for CSVVTHMATEAFF.

The chain recombines TRBV2 with TRBJ2-5; the match to TRBD2 covers 7 bases. V dropped 6 bases and J dropped 9; count of bases not matched to a gene: 7. Per the germline V gene, CDR1 is SNHLY and CDR2 is FYNNEI. There are 12 residues in the CDR3. DNA for the CDR3: TGTGCCAGCAGGGGTAGGGAGGGACCCCAGTACTTC. Protein product: CASRGREGPQYF.

This sequence joins TRBV20-1 and TRBJ2-7; TRBD1 is a possible D gene (6 bases). The CDR3 is 11 residues long. Germline CDR1 DFQATT, CDR2 SNEGSKA (reference sequence). V dropped 2 bases and J dropped 7 bases, with 9 bases sitting between them. The CDR3, as DNA: TGCAGTGCTAGAACAGGGCCTGAGCAGTACGTC. This gives the protein CSARTGPEQYV.

V is TRBV19 and J is TRBJ2-7; D is possibly TRBD1 (6 bases). This CDR3 contains 16 residues. Trimming pared 7 bases from V and 3 bases from J, leaving 22 bases between. Germline loops: CDR1 LNHDA, CDR2 SQIVND (reference sequence). CDR3: CASTIPVRDTNYEQYV. DNA for the CDR3: TGTGCCAGTACCATACCGGTCCGGGACACCAACTACGAGCAGTACGTC.

This clone has only a few counts. The chain combines TRBV12-3 or TRBV12-4 with TRBJ2-3, with unresolved D. The CDR3 consists of 13 residues. V was pared by 3 bases and J by 1 base, with 5 bases between. CDR3 sequence: CASSFQGTDTQYF. The CDR3 region has the DNA TGTGCCAGCAGTTTTCAGGGCACAGATACGCAGTATTTT.

The chain has TRBV5-6 and TRBJ2-2, with D possibly being TRBD2 (6 bases). CDR3 length equals 16 residues. Trimming took 1 base from V and 0 from J, leaving 10 bases between them. The germline V gene encodes CDR1 SGHDT and CDR2 YYEEEE. The chain's CDR3 is CASSLRGIANTGELFF. CDR3 nucleotides: TGTGCCAGCAGCTTGCGGGGGATTGCGAACACCGGGGAGCTGTTTTTT.

The chain carries TRBV21-1 and TRBJ2-2; the table's D call, TRBD1, was not checked against the DNA. TRBV21-1 is described as a pseudogene. The CDR3 loop spans 16 amino acids. CDR3 DNA sequence: TGTGCCAGCAGCACCCGACAGGGGTCGAACACCGGGGAGCTGTTTTTT. Translation: CASSTRQGSNTGELFF.

The chain couples TRBV6-5 to TRBJ1-4; TRBD1 matches at 8 bases. This CDR3 spans 14 amino acids. Trimming cost V 7 bases and J 7 bases; bases outside gene matches: 8. The germline gives CDR1 MNHEY, CDR2 SVGAGI. CDR3 in amino acids: CASTWARGREKLFF. The DNA for the CDR3 is TGTGCCAGCACGTGGGCCAGGGGGCGTGAAAAACTGTTTTTT.

The J gene is TRBJ1-6, the V gene TRBV5-8; 7 nucleotides match TRBD1. Germline V gives CDR1 SGHTS, CDR2 YDEGEE. The CDR3 sequence is 16 residues long. The junction had 10 bases not matched to a gene; V was cut back by 4 bases and J by 6 bases. The CDR3 DNA reads as TGTGCCAGCAGCCCGGGACTCAGACAGGGTAATTCACCCCTCCACTTT. As protein: CASSPGLRQGNSPLHF.

The J gene is TRBJ1-1, the V gene TRBV10-3, with D tentatively TRBD1 (5 bases). This CDR3 spans 14 amino acids. Germline assignment: CDR1 ENHRY and CDR2 SYGVKD. V was pared by 8 bases and J by 0 bases, with 13 bases between. The CDR3 bases are TGTGCCATCTGGGCCGGGGGGATGAACACTGAAGCTTTCTTT. This gives the protein CAIWAGGMNTEAFF.

A single count supports this clone. V gene TRBV18 combines with J gene TRBJ1-4, with D perhaps matching TRBD1 (6 bases). CDR3 size: 15 residues. Germline CDR1 is KGHSH and CDR2 is LQKENI. The V end lost 6 bases, the J end lost 3 bases, and 14 bases lay between the germline ends. The DNA of the CDR3 is TGTGCCAGCTCTTCACAGGGCAGGTCTAATGAAAAACTGTTTTTT. Amino acids: CASSSQGRSNEKLFF.